The clone carrying this T cell receptor (beta chain) was observed a handful of times. No antigen is known for it. The data stem from a study of identical twins. The trim removed 8 bases at V and 0 bases at J, leaving 6 bases unmatched. The germline V gene has CDR1 MNHNS and CDR2 SASEGT. The CDR3 consists of 14 residues. General study points: Excess twin sharing in beta out-of-frame sequences was weaker. Twins shared out-of-frame alpha sequences with excess low generation probability.

The authors used template switching to add a universal primer site and gave cDNA unique molecular identifiers. Each CDR3 protein gets one entry after TCRdb re-called the 5' RACE reads with MiXCR. The sample shows around 490,000 distinct CDR3 sequences, roughly an eighth of them seen only once. These same records also appear under a second study, on yellow fever vaccine responses in identical twins.

This clonotype was sampled from a woman aged 18-29 years in good health. Sequencing input: CD4+ T cells sorted from blood. This rearrangement joins TRBV6-1 to TRBJ1-1; TRBD1 aligns across 7 bases. Here the CDR3 DNA reads TGTGCCAGCCAACCAGGGGGGATGAACACTGAAGCTTTCTTT. This sequence encodes CASQPGGMNTEAFF.